These 5 T cell receptor beta chains were sequenced from one sample in a study of T cell repertoires in cytomegalovirus infection. TCRdb independently ran MiXCR on the reads; one entry per CDR3 protein. Among under 200,000 distinct CDR3 sequences listed, less than 9.5% were seen once. The sequenced sample was PBMCs. The origin of the receptors is a human donor in good health (CMV status not recorded). Some clones in this sample may be carry-over from other donors' samples.

This clonotype was recorded many times. This rearrangement joins TRBV11-2 to TRBJ2-1; 10 bases map to TRBD2. This CDR3 is 19 amino acids long. J gave up 4 bases and V 2 bases, and 14 bases lay outside the gene matches. Germline CDR1 and CDR2: SGHAT and FQNNGV. For the CDR3, the DNA is TGTGCCAGCAGCTTAACCCGGCAGCGGGGGGGCTTTCAATACAATGAGCAGTTCTTC. Translating it yields CASSLTRQRGGFQYNEQFF.

This clonotype was counted ten times or more. The chain carries TRBV12-3 or TRBV12-4 and TRBJ2-7, with D perhaps TRBD2 (6 bases). CDR3 length: 12 residues. Trimming cost V 6 bases and J 3 bases, with 9 bases left between them. CDR3 DNA: TGTGCCAGCAGCCGGAGGGACTACGAGCAGTACTTC. Its protein is CASSRRDYEQYF.

The table lists this clonotype with a few counts. The chain recombines TRBV24-1 with TRBJ2-1, with TRBD1 matching 8 bases. CDR3 length: 19 amino acids. J was trimmed by 1 base and V by 1 base; bases with no gene match: 11. Germline V lookup: CDR1 KGHDR, CDR2 SFDVKD. Here the CDR3 reads CATSDFPPAGQGSYNEQFF. For the CDR3, the DNA is TGTGCCACCAGTGATTTCCCCCCAGCCGGACAGGGATCCTACAATGAGCAGTTCTTC.

This clonotype was seen at least ten times. The V and J genes are TRBV29-1 and TRBJ2-6; 10 bases align to TRBD2. Germline V CDR1 and CDR2: SQVTM, ANQGSEA. This CDR3 is 16 amino acids long. After removal of 3 bases from V and 3 bases from J, the junction contained 5 bases not matched to a gene. The CDR3 here is CSVESGGGRGANVLTF. CDR3 DNA: TGCAGCGTTGAGAGCGGGGGGGGCCGTGGGGCCAACGTCCTGACTTTC.

CDR3 loop: CASSPMGPYGYTF. The DNA for the CDR3 is TGCGCCAGCAGCCCGATGGGACCTTATGGCTACACCTTC. This chain joins TRBV4-1 and TRBJ1-2; D may be TRBD1 (5 bases). V lost 4 bases and J 5 bases, leaving 11 bases between the germline ends. CDR1 is MGHRA and CDR2 is YSYEKL in the germline V gene. The CDR3 consists of 13 residues.